A single sample is the source of the 3 T cell receptor beta chains below, sequenced in a study of shared clonotypes between healthy human individuals. Sequencing was performed with immunoSEQ multiplex PCR; in TCRdb, only in-frame clones are kept and a portion is missing. Seen here are roughly 1,600,000 clones, approximately 98.5% observed once, and the top ten hold roughly 0.35%. Sequencing was carried out using naive CD4+ T cells sorted from blood. Subset in this sample: CD45RA+ positively selected. These receptors all come from a man aged 25-40 years in good health.

The chain has TRBV10-3 and TRBJ1-5; D is possibly TRBD1 (6 bases). The CDR3 consists of 14 residues. Looked up from germline, CDR1 is ENHRY and CDR2 is SYGVKD. V was pared by 4 bases and J by 7 bases, with 14 bases between. CDR3 sequence reads: CAISGGNGGQPQHF. The CDR3, as DNA: TGTGCCATCAGTGGGGGAAACGGGGGCCAGCCCCAGCATTTT.

V usage is TRBV7-2 and J usage is TRBJ2-7; D might be TRBD2 (5 bases). Trimming removed 1 base at V and 2 bases at J, with 15 bases between. CDR1 and CDR2 (germline): SGHTA, FQGNSA. There are 16 residues in the CDR3. The CDR3 DNA reads as TGTGCCAGCAGCTTAGACGGCGGGCCTCCTACCTACGAGCAGTACTTC. Its protein product is CASSLDGGPPTYEQYF.

The rearrangement links TRBV9 to TRBJ2-7; 7 nucleotides align to TRBD1. Germline V gene sequence: CDR1 SGDLS, CDR2 YYNGEE. The V gene end was trimmed by 4 bases and the J gene end by 0 bases; junction bases not matched to a gene: 7. This CDR3 contains 15 residues. Written as DNA, the CDR3 is TGTGCCAGCAGCTTCAGACAGGGCGGCTCCTACGAGCAGTACTTC. As protein: CASSFRQGGSYEQYF.